Listed here is a single TCR beta chain. Its specific antigen is unknown. The input lacks base qualities; no much larger clone sits a single base away. A patient counted as having stable Graves' hyperthyroidism if no progression to ophthalmopathy occurred over 18 months of follow-up. Hyperthyroidism patients were newly diagnosed, with disease duration under 2 months, and aged 18 to 65 years. Exclusion was applied to patients with uncontrolled infections, other autoimmune diseases, pregnancy or lactation. Diagnoses relied on clinical symptoms, serum thyroxine and TRAb, thyroid ultrasound and orbital computed tomography. Ficoll-Paque density gradient centrifugation was used to isolate PBMCs from approximately 10 ml of fresh peripheral blood. Total RNA was extracted using Trizol reagent, and RNA quality was assessed on an Agilent 2100 Bioanalyzer. This specimen belongs to a study of T cells in Graves' hyperthyroidism and ophthalmopathy (dated by TCRdb to between 2017 and 2020). Study-wide context: Peripheral blood samples were taken at the time of initial diagnosis, prior to any treatment. TCR Vbeta CDR3 sequencing of 135 peripheral blood samples (over 40 ophthalmopathy, about 75 hyperthyroidism and approximately 17 progressor patients) is reported in the paper. In about 6 Graves' hyperthyroidism patients, the study also compared T-cell repertoires from thyroid tissue with T-cell repertoires from blood. Once sampling was done, hyperthyroidism patients were given methimazole at a starting dose of 30 mg daily, whereas ophthalmopathy patients were given high-dose intravenous methylprednisolone. An independent validation cohort of around 20 hyperthyroidism patients and 17 patients who later progressed to ophthalmopathy tested prospective prediction of ophthalmopathy. To identify TCR V-J signatures that set the groups apart, the researchers used a discovery cohort of about a hundred patients, made up of 40 to 45 with Graves' ophthalmopathy and about 59 with stable Graves' hyperthyroidism. For training and testing, the 80 to 100 patients in the discovery cohort were randomly divided in a 7:3 ratio.

General findings and caveats noted by the study authors: In validation, progression to ophthalmopathy was predicted by the model with about 70% sensitivity and 72% to 85% specificity, a median of roughly six months before onset. Sample size was not statistically predetermined, and blinding of investigators to group allocation was not performed. Most expanded thyroid clonotypes (frequency above 0.001) were also detected in blood, a finding suggesting that blood repertoires may reflect thyroid immune responses. A 13 V-J signature model separated ophthalmopathy from stable hyperthyroidism, with over 85% sensitivity and roughly 84% specificity in cross-validation and 80%/75% in testing.

CDR1 and CDR2 were assigned from the germline V gene as MDHEN and SYDVKM. Relative to germline, V is 1 base shorter and J is 1 base shorter, with 13 bases between their ends. The CDR3 sequence holds 16 residues, the cysteine and phenylalanine included. The sequence is cut down to CDR3 DNA, 48 bases in frame from base 1. TCR beta CDR3 regions were amplified from RNA transcripts. The first round of RT-PCR for the TCR CDR3 was performed with the HTBI primer set and the Qiagen OneStep RT-PCR kit. A second multiplex PCR round built the libraries, followed by size selection and purification. Libraries were sequenced paired-end with 100 bp reads on an Illumina HiSeq2000. In the authors' own workflow: SOAPnuke was used to process the raw data, with reads discarded if the reads contained adapters or uncalled bases, had a mean Phred below 15, or lacked an exact constant-primer or identifier match. High-quality paired reads were merged using COPE v1.2.5, and each unique nucleotide sequence was defined as a clonotype. Clonotypes were aligned to IMGT TRBV, TRBD and TRBJ reference segments using MiTCR v1.1. Analysis was restricted to V-J combinations with a frequency above 0.0001, which covered 98% to 99.2% of repertoires. The TCS score was defined as the ratio of F50 (clonal expansion) to E x V (chaos), calculated using BLOSUM62-based TCRdist between CDR3 peptides within each V-J. Welch's t-statistics and random forest reduced 500 to 650 V-J features to roughly 13, which were used in a naive Bayes classifier (R e1071). TCRdb reworked the public reads: Q25 trimming with fastp, MiXCR clone assembly, productive beta chains retained. Every entry covers one CDR3 protein and lists the most common genes and DNA from its rows. These V and J calls are TCRdb output, not the study's own analysis. This sample has hundreds of thousands of distinct CDR3 sequences in its table, and around 13% of those were observed once. The ten largest make up about 10% of the sample.

The clonotype was recovered from a woman aged 18-35 years with Graves' hyperthyroidism. The receptor chain draws on TRBV28 and TRBJ1-1; the D gene remains uncertain. The source material was blood. The CDR3 region has the sequence CASSLLDAPTNTEAFF. The base sequence is TGTGCCAGCAGTTTATTAGACGCGCCTACGAACACTGAAGCTTTCTTT. The full variable domain, completed from the reference TRBV28 and TRBJ1-1 proteins outside the CDR3, reads DVKVTQSSRYLVKRTGEKVFLECVQDMDHENMFWYRQDPGLGLRLIYFSYDVKMKEKGDIPEGYSVSREKKERFSLILESASTNQTSMYLCASSLLDAPTNTEAFFGQGTRLTVV.